The 16 T cell receptor beta chains below all came from one sample that was sequenced in a study of control samples from healthy donors and cancer patients. Produced via immunoSEQ multiplex PCR; TCRdb's table is partial and in-frame only. Of 76,000 or so clones listed, around 90% are singletons. Input material: PBMCs. These receptors all stem from a woman between 45 and 65 years old with colorectal cancer.

CDR3 amino acids: CASSLRDQPQHF. The DNA for the CDR3 is TGTGCCAGCAGCTTAAGGGATCAGCCCCAGCATTTT. The chain carries TRBV7-8 and TRBJ1-5; D remains unclear. The germline V gene encodes CDR1 SGHVS and CDR2 FQNEAQ. With 2 bases removed from V and 5 bases from J, the gap between germline ends came to 4 bases. The CDR3 totals 12 residues.

This clone was counted between two and nine times. The V call is TRBV30, the J call TRBJ2-5; 8 bases are a match to TRBD1. Per germline, CDR1 GTSNPN and CDR2 SVGIG (reference sequence). The CDR3 has 13 residues. V lost 3 bases to trimming and J lost 1 base; unmatched junction nucleotides: 1. In nucleotides, the CDR3 is TGTGCCTGGAGCGGGACAGGCCAAGAGACCCAGTACTTC. Encoded protein: CAWSGTGQETQYF.

V is TRBV9 and J is TRBJ1-6; TRBD1 matches 7 bases. The germline CDR1 and CDR2 sequences are SGDLS and YYNGEE. The CDR3 contains 14 residues. The V segment lost 2 bases and the J segment 10 bases; nucleotides outside the gene matches: 6. For the CDR3, the DNA is TGTGCCAGCAGCGTGGGGACAGCCGGGTCACCCCTCCACTTT. It translates to CASSVGTAGSPLHF.

The chain couples TRBV28 to TRBJ2-7, with 11 bases aligning to TRBD1. V shed 6 bases, J shed 1 base, and the junction held 5 bases outside the gene matches. Germline-derived CDR1 and CDR2 are MDHEN and SYDVKM. The CDR3 totals 15 residues. The CDR3 protein is CASRPGTGGSYEQYV. CDR3 nucleotides: TGTGCCAGCAGACCCGGGACAGGGGGGTCCTACGAGCAGTACGTC.

The rearrangement joins TRBV6-5 to TRBJ2-2; TRBD1 is a possible D gene (5 bases). V shed 4 bases and J shed 4 bases, with 13 bases lying between them. This CDR3 has 15 amino acids. Germline CDR1 and CDR2: MNHEY and SVGAGI. Here the CDR3 DNA reads TGTGCCAGCAGTTCAGGGATTGTTAGCACCGGGGAGCTGTTTTTT. It codes for CASSSGIVSTGELFF.

The V gene is TRBV9, the J gene TRBJ2-1, with D tentatively TRBD1 or TRBD2 (7 bases each). The V and J ends lost 4 bases and 2 bases respectively, with 10 bases between them. The CDR3 totals 14 residues. CDR1 and CDR2 from the germline V gene are SGDLS and YYNGEE. The CDR3 DNA reads as TGTGCCAGCAGCCCAGGGGGGGCCTACAATGAGCAGTTCTTC. It yields the protein CASSPGGAYNEQFF.

The chain employs TRBV3-1 (or the pseudogene TRBV3-2) and TRBJ2-3, with 9 bases lining up with TRBD2. CDR1 is LGHDT, CDR2 YNNKEL, per germline (reference sequence). The V and J ends lost 4 bases and 0 bases, in that order; junction bases with no gene match: 2. The CDR3 consists of 15 residues. CDR3 in DNA: TGTGCCAGCAGCCCCACTAGCGGGAGCACAGATACGCAGTATTTT. Amino acids: CASSPTSGSTDTQYF.

This clone was found once. The chain uses TRBV30 and TRBJ1-4; 7 nucleotides line up with TRBD1. This CDR3 comprises 15 residues. The V gene's germline CDR1 is GTSNPN and CDR2 SVGIG (reference sequence). The V segment lost 0 bases and the J segment 7 bases; nucleotides outside the gene matches: 8. The CDR3 reads CAWSVGGSGGEKLFF. The DNA for the CDR3 is TGTGCCTGGAGTGTCGGGGGTTCAGGGGGTGAAAAACTGTTTTTT.

V is TRBV12-3 or TRBV12-4 and J is TRBJ1-4; D remains unclear. The CDR3 is 12 residues long. V was shortened by 4 bases and J by 10 bases, with 10 bases between the two germline ends. The CDR3 nucleotides are TGTGCCAGCAGTTATTCGCGGGGAAAACTGTTTTTT. Its translation: CASSYSRGKLFF.

This chain uses TRBV6-2 or TRBV6-3 with TRBJ1-6, with 10 positions matching TRBD1. Germline loops: CDR1 MNHEY, CDR2 SVGEGT. Trimming took 5 bases from V and 10 from J; bases not matched to a gene: 11. The CDR3 totals 16 residues. CDR3 DNA: TGTGCCAGCAGTCCCCAGCTCCGGGACAGGGGCTCACCCCTCCACTTT. Translated: CASSPQLRDRGSPLHF.

This clone has just one count. This chain connects TRBV4-3 to TRBJ1-1; 11 bases fit TRBD1. The CDR3 has 16 amino acids. The germline gives CDR1 LGHNA, CDR2 YSLEER. J was trimmed by 4 bases and V by 1 base; bases with no gene match: 5. CDR3: CASSQARGQGVTEAFF. Written as DNA, the CDR3 is TGCGCCAGCAGCCAAGCCAGGGGACAGGGGGTCACTGAAGCTTTCTTT.

V and J are TRBV15 and TRBJ2-7; no clear D gene. The length of the CDR3 is 13 residues. The germline gives CDR1 LNHNV, CDR2 YYDKDF (reference sequence). Trimming cost V 0 bases and J 4 bases, with 7 bases left between them. CDR3: CATSRDVGYEQYV. The CDR3 DNA follows: TGTGCCACCAGCAGAGATGTCGGGTACGAGCAGTACGTC.

This clone was observed a single time. The V call is TRBV6-4, the J call TRBJ1-2; D is perhaps TRBD1 (6 bases). In germline, CDR1 is MRHNA, CDR2 SNTAGT. Trimming removed 3 bases at V and 6 bases at J, with 11 bases between. There are 13 residues in the CDR3. This CDR3 reads CASSETGWNGYTF. DNA for the CDR3: TGTGCCAGCAGTGAAACAGGGTGGAATGGCTACACCTTC.

This chain uses TRBV18 with TRBJ2-1; 14 bases line up with TRBD2. CDR1 and CDR2 from the germline V gene are KGHSH and LQKENI. J was trimmed by 5 bases and V by 6 bases; bases with no gene match: 6. The CDR3 sequence is 16 residues long. Here the CDR3 DNA reads TGTGCCAGCTCCCTGACTAGCGGGGGGGCCGACAATGAGCAGTTCTTC. Its protein is CASSLTSGGADNEQFF.

The CDR3 region is CASSQDPTGFSGNTIYF. CDR3 coding DNA: TGTGCCAGCAGCCAAGATCCGACAGGGTTCTCTGGAAACACCATATATTTT. V usage is TRBV3-1 (or the pseudogene TRBV3-2) and J usage is TRBJ1-3; TRBD1 aligns across 7 bases. Germline V gene data show CDR1 as LGHDT and CDR2 as YNNKEL (reference sequence). This CDR3 comprises 17 residues. Germline trimming cut 0 bases from V and 0 bases from J; bases unmatched to any gene: 5.

This sequence joins TRBV19 and TRBJ2-6; D gene ambiguous. From germline, CDR1 is LNHDA and CDR2 SQIVND (reference sequence). Trimming cost V 7 bases and J 0 bases, with 10 bases left between them. This CDR3 has 15 amino acids. The CDR3 spells CASNWANSGANVLTF. The CDR3 region has the DNA TGTGCCAGTAATTGGGCAAACTCTGGGGCCAACGTCCTGACTTTC. The full variable domain, rest sourced from reference TRBV19 and TRBJ2-6, is DGGITQSPKYLFRKEGQNVTLSCEQNLNHDAMYWYRQDPGQGLRLIYYSQIVNDFQKGDIAEGYSVSREKKESFPLTVTSAQKNPTAFYLCASNWANSGANVLTFGAGSRLTVL.